The entry below gives a single T cell receptor (beta chain) sequence along with its context. This sample stems from a study of T cell changes during pregnancy in multiple sclerosis. Produced via immunoSEQ multiplex PCR; TCRdb's table is partial and in-frame only. This table has under 80,000 clones, 80% to 95% appearing once. The CDR3 consists of 15 residues. Trimming removed 4 bases at V and 4 bases at J, with 17 bases between. The germline CDR1 and CDR2 sequences are LGHNA and YNFKEQ. Sequences were derived from peripheral blood, sampled before pregnancy. The V and J genes are TRBV4-2 and TRBJ2-7, with a possible D match to TRBD1 (8 bases). The TCR sequence derives from a female donor with multiple sclerosis, enrolled in a pregnancy study. The CDR3: CASSPGGTGQYEQYF. Here the CDR3 DNA reads TGTGCCAGCAGCCCCGGGGGGACAGGTCAATACGAGCAGTACTTC.